This T cell receptor (beta chain) comes out of a study of CD4+ T cells in melanoma. Germline CDR1 ENHRY, CDR2 SYGVKD. The V gene lost 0 bases and the J gene lost 0 bases, with 12 bases spanning the gap. The CDR3 is made up of 16 amino acids. Data came from immunoSEQ multiplex PCR; TCRdb stores just in-frame clones and leaves some out. The sample lists about 4,900 clones, approximately 60% occurring once. The chain carries TRBV10-3 and TRBJ2-7; D is unresolved. The specimen sequenced was cells from a culture (not recorded whether cultured in vitro). This TCR was recovered from a human donor with melanoma. The CDR3 spells CAISESRLVGSYEQYF. CDR3 nucleotides: TGTGCCATCAGTGAGTCGAGGCTAGTGGGCTCCTACGAGCAGTACTTC.